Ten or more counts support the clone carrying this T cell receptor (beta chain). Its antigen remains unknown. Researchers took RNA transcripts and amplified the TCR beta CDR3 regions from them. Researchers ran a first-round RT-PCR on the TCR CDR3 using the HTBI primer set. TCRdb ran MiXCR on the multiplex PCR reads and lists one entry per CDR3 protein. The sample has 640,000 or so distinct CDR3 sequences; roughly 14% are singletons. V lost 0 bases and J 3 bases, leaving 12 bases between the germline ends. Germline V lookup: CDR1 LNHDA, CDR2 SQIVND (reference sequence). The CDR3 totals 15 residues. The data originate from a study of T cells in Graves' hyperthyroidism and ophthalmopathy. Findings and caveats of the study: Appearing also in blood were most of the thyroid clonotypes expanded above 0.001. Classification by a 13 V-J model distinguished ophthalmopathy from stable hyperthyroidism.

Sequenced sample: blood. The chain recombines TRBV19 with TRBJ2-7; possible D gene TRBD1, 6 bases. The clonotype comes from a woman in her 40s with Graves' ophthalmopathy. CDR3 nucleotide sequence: TGTGCCAGTAGTATAGATGGGGGCGAGTTCTACGAGCAGTACTTC. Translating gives CASSIDGGEFYEQYF.